The 12 T cell receptor beta chains presented below share a single source sample, sequenced in a study of siplizumab effects on memory and regulatory T cells. Produced via immunoSEQ multiplex PCR; TCRdb's table is partial and in-frame only. The sample includes about 94,000 clones, around 94% seen only once; the top ten take over 0.25%. The sample taken for sequencing was non-Treg CD4+ T cells sorted from blood. These TCRs come from a human donor in good health.

The chain carries TRBV5-4 and TRBJ2-7; D gene ambiguous. Trimming cost V 4 bases and J 1 base, with 15 bases left between them. CDR3 length: 15 residues. CDR1 and CDR2 from the germline V gene are SGHNT and YYREEE (reference sequence). The CDR3, as DNA: TGTGCCAGCAGCCGTTTTGAGGTGAGGTCCTACGAGCAGTACTTC. Translated: CASSRFEVRSYEQYF.

The gene calls are TRBV5-1 and TRBJ2-7; the D is unclear. In germline, CDR1 is SGHRS, CDR2 YFSETQ. The CDR3 is made up of 11 amino acids. V was pared by 1 base and J by 6 bases, with 5 bases between. The CDR3 sequence is CASSLNFEQYF. The CDR3 nucleotides are TGCGCCAGCAGCTTGAATTTCGAGCAGTACTTC.

The chain is built from TRBV6-6 and TRBJ2-7; D uncertain. CDR1 and CDR2 (germline): MNHNY, SVGAGI (reference sequence). Trimming shortened V by 5 bases and J by 3 bases, and 5 bases separated the two germline ends. The CDR3 sequence is 11 residues long. This CDR3 is CASSPHYEQYF. CDR3 sequence (DNA): TGTGCCAGCAGTCCACACTACGAGCAGTACTTC.

The chain combines TRBV19 with TRBJ1-2, with D maybe TRBD1 (6 bases). CDR1 and CDR2 from the germline V gene are LNHDA and SQIVND (reference sequence). CDR3 length equals 13 residues. The germline V and J ends were trimmed by 5 bases and 3 bases, with 10 bases remaining between them. CDR3 nucleotides: TGTGCCAGTAGTGTACAGGGTGACTATGGCTACACCTTC. Protein sequence: CASSVQGDYGYTF.

The V gene is TRBV7-2, the J gene TRBJ2-7, with D tentatively TRBD1 or TRBD2 (5 bases each). Trimming pared 5 bases from V and 6 bases from J, leaving 23 bases between. CDR1 and CDR2 (germline): SGHTA, FQGNSA. The CDR3 totals 16 residues. The CDR3 bases are TGTGCCAGCAGCATAAACCAGGCCCAGGGTGCGGGCGAGCAGTACTTC. Its protein is CASSINQAQGAGEQYF. Based on the CDR3 plus reference TRBV7-2 and TRBJ2-7, the full variable domain is GAGVSQSPSNKVTEKGKDVELRCDPISGHTALYWYRQSLGQGLEFLIYFQGNSAPDKSGLPSDRFSAERTGGSVSTLTIQRTQQEDSAVYLCASSINQAQGAGEQYFGPGTRLTVT.

This CDR3 is CASSLYFGSGTDTQYF. CDR3 DNA: TGCGCCAGCAGCTTGTATTTCGGGAGTGGGACAGATACGCAGTATTTT. The genes are TRBV5-1 and TRBJ2-3; D is possibly TRBD2 (6 bases). Germline CDR1 and CDR2: SGHRS and YFSETQ. The CDR3 has 16 amino acids. V was pared by 1 base and J by 3 bases, with 15 bases between.

This chain connects TRBV11-2 to TRBJ2-1; D might be TRBD1 (5 bases). Germline CDR1 and CDR2: SGHAT and FQNNGV. This CDR3 spans 13 amino acids. Trimming shortened V by 3 bases and J by 9 bases, and 12 bases separated the two germline ends. The CDR3 sequence: CASSLGPQGEQFF. The CDR3 DNA sequence: TGTGCCAGCAGCTTGGGCCCTCAGGGTGAGCAGTTCTTC.

The chain is built from TRBV13 and TRBJ2-3; D possibly corresponds to TRBD1 (7 bases). There are 16 residues in the CDR3. Germline V lookup: CDR1 PRHDT, CDR2 FYEKMQ (reference sequence). Trimming removed 4 bases at V and 0 bases at J, with 14 bases between. CDR3 sequence (DNA): TGTGCCAGCAGCTGGAAGACAGGGACTAGCACAGATACGCAGTATTTT. Its translation is CASSWKTGTSTDTQYF. The variable domain in full, with the rest retrieved from reference TRBV13 and TRBJ2-3, is AAGVIQSPRHLIKEKRETATLKCYPIPRHDTVYWYQQGPGQDPQFLISFYEKMQSDKGSIPDRFSAQQFSDYHSELNMSSLELGDSALYFCASSWKTGTSTDTQYFGPGTRLTVL.

V gene TRBV7-9 combines with J gene TRBJ2-5; 8 bases match TRBD1. The better agreement between TRBJ2-7 and the DNA end casts doubt on the J call. The CDR3 has 14 residues. Germline CDR1 and CDR2: SEHNR and FQNEAQ (reference sequence). For the CDR3, the DNA is TGTGCCAGCAGCCGGGGGACAGGTGCCTACGAGCAGTACTTC. This gives the protein CASSRGTGAYEQYF.

This sequence joins TRBV4-1 and TRBJ2-3; D is uncertain. Germline CDR1 MGHRA, CDR2 YSYEKL. The CDR3 extends over 13 amino acids. V was shortened by 2 bases and J by 2 bases, with 5 bases between the two germline ends. The CDR3, as DNA: TGCGCCAGCAGCCAAACCACCACAGATACGCAGTATTTT. Translated, it gives CASSQTTTDTQYF.

The chain is built from TRBV2 and TRBJ1-1, with 9 bases lining up with TRBD1. The CDR3 has 12 residues. Germline assignment: CDR1 SNHLY and CDR2 FYNNEI. V dropped 7 bases and J dropped 11; count of bases not matched to a gene: 8. The CDR3 reads CASIPDRGGAFF. The CDR3 region has the DNA TGTGCCAGCATTCCGGACAGGGGCGGTGCTTTCTTT.

V gene TRBV7-8 combines with J gene TRBJ2-7, with D uncertain. The CDR3 totals 15 residues. From germline, CDR1 is SGHVS and CDR2 FQNEAQ. Trimming shortened V by 1 base and J by 0 bases, and 10 bases separated the two germline ends. The chain's CDR3 is CASSLGWEISYEQYF. In DNA form, the CDR3 reads TGTGCCAGCAGCTTAGGATGGGAAATCTCCTACGAGCAGTACTTC.